This TCR beta chain derives from a study of T cell responses to AZD1222 COVID-19 vaccine. Study outcomes and limitations: Baseline serostatus was positive in only 5 to 7 AZD1222 recipients. Nearly half of spike-specific TCRs reportedly target unmutated variant regions. Spike regions recognized by vaccine-associated CD4 TCRs spanned the protein, led by 160-218 and 743-854.

Germline loops: CDR1 MDHEN, CDR2 SYDVKM. The trim removed 10 bases at V and 2 bases at J, leaving 16 bases unmatched. CDR3 length equals 18 residues. Profiling relied on immunoSEQ multiplex PCR, and the TCRdb table lists in-frame clones only, not all of them. The top ten hold roughly a quarter of the sample, which has approximately 180,000 clones, 85% to 90% seen once. With respect to this clone: Antigen: not known.

The chain combines TRBV28 with TRBJ2-3; 12 bases map to TRBD2. The receptor was isolated from an adult who received the AZD1222 COVID-19 vaccine. The source was peripheral blood, collected 28 days after the second AZD1222 dose. This CDR3 is CANALELRLAGATDTQYF. The CDR3 DNA is TGTGCCAACGCGCTAGAACTCAGACTAGCGGGAGCCACAGATACGCAGTATTTT.